The entry below gives a single T cell receptor beta chain sequence along with its context. Its antigen is unknown. TCRdb passed the reads through MiXCR, listing each CDR3 protein once. The sample lists about 740,000 distinct CDR3 sequences, 30% to 35% occurring once. This sample is drawn from a study of T cell repertoires in cytomegalovirus infection. Regarding the study as a whole: Summed frequency of public TCR beta families distinguished CMV carriers with the relevant HLA.

Per germline, CDR1 MNHEY and CDR2 SVGEGT. The V gene lost 1 base and the J gene lost 2 bases, with 11 bases spanning the gap. The CDR3 contains 15 residues. This receptor was obtained from a human donor in good health (CMV status not recorded). Some clones in this sample may be carry-over from other donors' samples. Sample: cultured PBMCs, taken from culture after CMV antigen stimulation. The rearrangement joins TRBV6-2 or TRBV6-3 to TRBJ2-5; D gene ambiguous. Here the CDR3 DNA reads TGTGCCAGCAGTTACTGGGGATTGAGGCAAGAGACCCAGTACTTC. Its translation is CASSYWGLRQETQYF.